These 20 T cell receptor beta chains came from one sample sequenced in a study of T-cell reconstitution after alpha-beta-depleted transplantation in children. During its preparation, the TCRbeta library received unique molecular identifiers. MiXCR, applied by TCRdb to the PCR reads, yields one record per CDR3 protein. Of approximately 500,000 distinct CDR3 sequences listed, 8% to 11% are singletons. Sequencing was performed on PBMCs, taken before TCRalphabeta/CD19-depleted stem cell transplant. All receptors come from a child aged 2-15 years with inherited bone marrow failure, due to receive a stem cell transplant.

As regards this clonotype: This may be a read error: a much more frequent sequence differs by one nucleotide. The chain recombines TRBV10-3 with TRBJ2-5, with D perhaps TRBD1 (6 bases). The V end lost 3 bases, the J end lost 5 bases, and 19 bases lay between the germline ends. CDR3 length: 16 amino acids. CDR1 is ENHRY and CDR2 is SYGVKD in the germline V gene. DNA for the CDR3: TGTGCCATCAGTGATCCTGACAGGCTCGGCCATGAGACCCAGTACTTC. Translation: CAISDPDRLGHETQYF.

This clonotype has a count of ten or more. The V call is TRBV12-3 or TRBV12-4, the J call TRBJ1-6; maybe TRBD1 (6 bases). This CDR3 contains 12 residues. V lost 6 bases and J lost 10, with 10 bases in between. The CDR3 reads CASRPGDSPLHF. The CDR3 DNA is TGTGCCAGCAGGCCAGGGGACTCACCCCTCCACTTT.

This clonotype was seen more than once but under ten times. This rearrangement joins TRBV4-1 to TRBJ2-5; D call uncertain. Germline-derived CDR1 and CDR2 are MGHRA and YSYEKL. Trimming removed 4 bases at V and 5 bases at J, with 17 bases between. The CDR3 runs 15 residues. DNA of the CDR3: TGCGCCAGCAGCCGTGGTTGGTACCCCCAGGAGACCCAGTACTTC. Translated: CASSRGWYPQETQYF.

CDR3 in amino acids: CASSSDRTSTDTQYF. The CDR3 region has the DNA TGTGCCAGCTCGTCCGACAGGACTAGCACAGATACGCAGTATTTT. The chain uses TRBV18 and TRBJ2-3; tentatively, D is TRBD1 (6 bases). Between the trimmed V and J ends, which lost 6 bases and 0 bases, there was a span of 13 bases. The CDR3 has 15 amino acids. The germline CDR1 and CDR2 sequences are KGHSH and LQKENI.

A few counts support this clonotype. This chain uses TRBV7-2 with TRBJ2-2; 9 bases align to TRBD1. Germline CDR1 is SGHTA and CDR2 is FQGNSA. This CDR3 has 16 amino acids. Losses at the gene ends were 5 bases for V and 4 bases for J; bases not matched to a gene: 8. The CDR3 DNA follows: TGTGCCAGCAGCAAACAGGGGGCGGATGGCACCGGGGAGCTGTTTTTT. The encoded protein is CASSKQGADGTGELFF.

There are many counts of this clonotype. The V and J genes are TRBV12-3 or TRBV12-4 and TRBJ2-3; D is unresolved. V was clipped by 2 bases and J by 4 bases, with 13 bases between them. The CDR3 extends over 15 amino acids. In DNA, the CDR3 is TGTGCCAGCAGTTTATTGGGCCCCGAGTCAGATACGCAGTATTTT. Its translation: CASSLLGPESDTQYF.

This clonotype has a count of ten or more. The rearrangement joins TRBV6-6 to TRBJ1-2; D gene ambiguous. The CDR3 length is 11 residues. Trimming cost V 10 bases and J 5 bases, with 11 bases left between them. Germline values: CDR1 MNHNY, CDR2 SVGAGI (reference sequence). The CDR3 sequence: CATLSVYGYTF. CDR3 nucleotide sequence: TGTGCCACTTTGAGCGTATATGGCTACACCTTC.

This clonotype came up many times. This rearrangement joins TRBV10-3 to TRBJ1-5; D unresolved. Looked up from germline, CDR1 is ENHRY and CDR2 is SYGVKD. There are 15 residues in the CDR3. The V end lost 0 bases, the J end lost 6 bases, and 12 bases lay between the germline ends. The CDR3 reads CAISESRQFSQPQHF. CDR3 sequence (DNA): TGTGCCATCAGTGAGTCGAGGCAGTTTAGTCAGCCCCAGCATTTT.

This clonotype was recorded many times. The rearrangement links TRBV12-3 or TRBV12-4 to TRBJ2-7; D is perhaps TRBD2 (5 bases). Trimming cost V 5 bases and J 0 bases, with 14 bases left between them. CDR3 length equals 15 residues. The CDR3 protein is CASSDPSFNSYEQYF. The CDR3 DNA reads TGTGCCAGCAGTGACCCTAGCTTTAACTCCTACGAGCAGTACTTC.

As for this clonotype: This may stem from a read error, because a much larger clone lies one nucleotide away. The J gene is TRBJ1-2, the V gene TRBV30; D gene ambiguous. CDR1 is GTSNPN, CDR2 SVGIG, per germline (reference sequence). V shed 5 bases and J shed 0 bases, with 7 bases lying between them. The CDR3 is 12 amino acids. Written as DNA, the CDR3 is TGTGCCTGGGGTAATTCTAACTATGGCTACACCTTC. This codes for CAWGNSNYGYTF.

This clonotype was seen many times. This chain links TRBV12-3 or TRBV12-4 with TRBJ1-1, with TRBD1 as a possible D gene (6 bases). The V and J ends lost 4 bases and 3 bases respectively, with 9 bases between them. The CDR3 runs 13 residues. The CDR3 bases are TGTGCCAGCAGTTCCCCAGGGGACACTGAAGCTTTCTTT. It is translated as CASSSPGDTEAFF.

This clonotype has a count of ten or more. The chain links TRBV9 to TRBJ2-3; 7 nucleotides line up with TRBD1. CDR1 and CDR2 from the germline V gene are SGDLS and YYNGEE. Trimming removed 3 bases from V and 2 bases from J; junction bases left unmatched: 3. The CDR3 is made up of 14 amino acids. As DNA, the CDR3 is TGTGCCAGCAGCGCGGGACAGTTCACAGATACGCAGTATTTT. It yields the protein CASSAGQFTDTQYF.

This chain uses TRBV6-5 with TRBJ2-2; D gene ambiguous. The CDR3 has 17 residues. Trimming pared 3 bases from V and 2 bases from J, leaving 16 bases between. The germline V gene encodes CDR1 MNHEY and CDR2 SVGAGI. CDR3 nucleotides: TGTGCCAGCAGTTATTGGTCGGCTCAATCTAACACCGGGGAGCTGTTTTTT. Its translation is CASSYWSAQSNTGELFF.

Ten or more counts support this clonotype. V and J are TRBV11-2 and TRBJ2-7; possibly TRBD2 for D (6 bases). Trimming took off 3 bases at V and 7 bases at J, with 16 bases between the two ends. The CDR3 is 14 residues long. Germline-derived CDR1 and CDR2 are SGHAT and FQNNGV. The chain's CDR3 is CASSFAGNLREQYF. CDR3 nucleotides: TGTGCCAGCAGCTTTGCGGGAAATCTACGGGAGCAGTACTTC.

This clonotype was recorded many times. The chain has TRBV5-1 and TRBJ2-2, with D uncertain. This CDR3 is built from 16 residues. Per germline, CDR1 SGHRS and CDR2 YFSETQ. Trimming removed 1 base at V and 2 bases at J, with 12 bases between. The CDR3 region has the DNA TGCGCCAGCAGCTTGTCGGCGGCGGATAACACCGGGGAGCTGTTTTTT. Amino acid sequence: CASSLSAADNTGELFF.

This clonotype was found many times. V is TRBV12-3 or TRBV12-4 and J is TRBJ2-3, with D perhaps matching TRBD2 (5 bases). Trimming pared 3 bases from V and 1 base from J, leaving 20 bases between. The CDR3 sequence is 18 residues long. CDR3 DNA: TGTGCCAGCAGTTTCCCCTCATCCCACGGAGGCCGCACAGATACGCAGTATTTT. Its protein is CASSFPSSHGGRTDTQYF.

This chain uses TRBV24-1 with TRBJ2-3, with TRBD1 as a possible D gene (6 bases). The CDR3 is 16 residues long. Deletions cut 6 bases from V and 3 bases from J, with 18 bases between. Germline V gene lookup returns CDR1 KGHDR and CDR2 SFDVKD. The CDR3 sequence is CATSNPDPTGTDTQYF. The CDR3 DNA reads TGTGCCACCAGTAACCCGGACCCAACAGGGACAGATACGCAGTATTTT.

This clonotype was seen at least ten times. The DNA of the CDR3 is TGTGCCAGCAGTGAGGAAGGACAGGGCGTCTCTCTCTCCTACAATGAGCAGTTCTTC. Its protein is CASSEEGQGVSLSYNEQFF. V is TRBV25-1 and J is TRBJ2-1; 8 positions match TRBD1. The CDR3 covers 19 residues. Germline CDR1 is MGHDK and CDR2 is SYGVNS. V lost 3 bases, J lost 0 bases, and 13 bases stayed unmatched.

This clonotype was detected ten times or more. The chain employs TRBV27 and TRBJ2-7, with TRBD2 matching 9 bases. The CDR3 spans 14 residues. The V gene end was trimmed by 11 bases and the J gene end by 3 bases; junction bases not matched to a gene: 11. Per germline, CDR1 MNHEY and CDR2 SMNVEV (reference sequence). The DNA for the CDR3 is TGTGCCGCTCGGCCGGCGGGAGGGTTCTACGAGCAGTACTTC. Its translation: CAARPAGGFYEQYF.

In this sample, this clonotype turned up once. A read error may be the cause here, since a much bigger clone is one base away. The J gene is TRBJ2-7, the V gene TRBV18; D not resolved. CDR1 is KGHSH, CDR2 LQKENI, per germline. The CDR3 covers 14 residues. Trimming left V 4 bases short and J 0 bases short, with 10 bases between. The CDR3 sequence is CASSLLDVSYEQYF. CDR3 bases: TGTGCCAGCTCACTCCTAGACGTCTCCTACGAGCAGTACTTC.